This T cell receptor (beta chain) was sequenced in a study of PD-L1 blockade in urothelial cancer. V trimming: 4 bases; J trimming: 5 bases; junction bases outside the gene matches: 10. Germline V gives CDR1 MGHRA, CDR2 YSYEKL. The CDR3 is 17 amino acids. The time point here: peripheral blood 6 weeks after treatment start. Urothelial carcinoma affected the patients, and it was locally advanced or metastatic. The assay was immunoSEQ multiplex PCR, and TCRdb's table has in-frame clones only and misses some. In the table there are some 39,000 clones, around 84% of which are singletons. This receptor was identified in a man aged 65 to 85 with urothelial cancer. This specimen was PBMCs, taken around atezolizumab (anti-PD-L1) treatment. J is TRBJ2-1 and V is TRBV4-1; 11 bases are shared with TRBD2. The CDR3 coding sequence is TGCGCCAGCAGCCTCCACCCGTTAGCGGGAGGGGACAATGAGCAGTTCTTC. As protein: CASSLHPLAGGDNEQFF.